This TCR beta chain was documented in a study of ipilimumab plus nivolumab after autologous stem cell transplantation (dated by TCRdb to the early 2020s). Some background on the complete study: A median of about five ipilimumab doses and 7 or 8 nivolumab doses was received by trial patients. Patients in the myeloma cohort were either high-risk and transplant-naive or had relapsed within 3 years of a first autologous transplant. Patients with high-risk diffuse large B cell lymphoma, mature T cell lymphoma, or multiple myeloma undergoing autologous transplant were enrolled in the trial. The intent-to-treat population of the trial was made up of 35 to 40 patients. Study-level results and caveats: The authors concluded that combined checkpoint inhibition appeared tolerable when used as consolidation after transplant. The authors stated that profiles of the T cell receptor repertoire, regulatory T cell phenotype and gut microbiota provided a biologic rationale for studying this approach further.

Checkpoint therapy was initiated 14 to 28 days after autologous transplant, and ipilimumab was administered at 1 mg/kg intravenously on day 1 of selected weeks. Nivolumab was given at 3 mg/kg intravenously on day 1 of weeks 1, 4, 7, 10, and every two weeks through week 26. This Phase Ib clinical trial tested ipilimumab plus nivolumab, a combined checkpoint inhibition, as consolidation after autologous stem cell transplantation. From cysteine to phenylalanine, the CDR3 is 14 amino acids long. Only the CDR3 part of the read is kept: 42 bases, read in frame from the first base. CDR1 WSHSY and CDR2 SAAADI were looked up in the germline V gene. V is pruned by 6 bases and J by 8 bases, leaving 10 bases of the junction without a gene match. With regard to this clone: The target of this receptor is not known. The sample holds no much larger clone one base away, and base qualities are not on file.

Library creation used the immunoSEQ multiplex PCR assay. The immuneACCESS repertoire file appears here via TCRdb, limited to in-frame rearrangements. These files lack a portion of the clones; in checked studies, under half of the deficit traces to unresolved V genes, and the cause of the others is not known. The sample contains roughly 4,800 clones, 76% of them found a single time. Of the sample, over 15% falls within the top ten clones. The sequences come from PBMCs, collected in a trial of ipilimumab plus nivolumab as post-transplant consolidation. This sequence uses TRBV10-2 and TRBJ2-3; TRBD2 fits 8 bases in the junction. The clonotype was recovered from a male donor with multiple myeloma. The CDR3 region: CASRTGLGAPTQYF. The DNA is as follows: TGCGCCAGCAGGACGGGACTAGGGGCACCTACGCAGTATTTT.